Below, 32 T cell receptor beta chains from the same sample are listed, as sequenced in a study of OX40 agonist ivuxolimab in advanced cancers. The assay was immunoSEQ multiplex PCR, and TCRdb's table has in-frame clones only and misses some. The table has under 140,000 clones, approximately 89% seen once; the top ten hold 0.27%. This specimen was CD4+ or CD8+ T cells sorted from blood, taken in a trial of the OX40 agonist ivuxolimab. The receptors come from an adult with an advanced solid tumor such as melanoma, head and neck, liver or kidney cancer.

The V and J genes are TRBV6-4 and TRBJ2-6; D call uncertain. The germline gives CDR1 MRHNA, CDR2 SNTAGT. Trimming pared 2 bases from V and 0 bases from J, leaving 11 bases between. The CDR3 runs 17 residues. The CDR3 nucleotides read TGTGCCAGCAGTGACACCTACTTGTCCTCTGGGGCCAACGTCCTGACTTTC. It codes for CASSDTYLSSGANVLTF.

The rearrangement links TRBV2 to TRBJ2-2; 11 positions match TRBD1. CDR1 and CDR2 from the germline V gene are SNHLY and FYNNEI. Losses at the gene ends were 4 bases for V and 4 bases for J; bases not matched to a gene: 5. This CDR3 is 16 amino acids long. The CDR3 sequence: CASSGGGTGGTGELFF. Here the CDR3 DNA reads TGTGCCAGCAGTGGAGGAGGGACAGGGGGCACCGGGGAGCTGTTTTTT.

This chain joins TRBV5-5 and TRBJ2-5; D remains ambiguous. CDR3 size: 16 residues. Trimming left V 1 base short and J 5 bases short, with 18 bases between. Looked up from germline, CDR1 is SGHKS and CDR2 is YYEKEE (reference sequence). The DNA of the CDR3 is TGTGCCAGCAGCTTGAAGAGCGTGTCAGGCCTTGAGACCCAGTACTTC. Translated, it gives CASSLKSVSGLETQYF.

The V call is TRBV19, the J call TRBJ1-1; no clear D. The V gene's germline CDR1 is LNHDA and CDR2 SQIVND (reference sequence). The CDR3 sequence is 14 residues long. Trimming removed 3 bases at V and 1 base at J, with 9 bases between. CDR3 residues: CASSIPPWNTEAFF. For the CDR3, the DNA is TGTGCCAGTAGTATCCCCCCATGGAACACTGAAGCTTTCTTT.

This rearrangement joins TRBV5-5 to TRBJ2-7; 8 bases fit TRBD1. The V and J ends lost 4 bases and 2 bases, in that order; junction bases with no gene match: 5. CDR1 and CDR2 (germline): SGHKS, YYEKEE (reference sequence). The CDR3 is made up of 14 amino acids. CDR3 in amino acids: CASSPGGTTYEQYF. The CDR3 nucleotides are TGTGCCAGCAGCCCAGGGGGCACCACCTACGAGCAGTACTTC.

The chain recombines TRBV28 with TRBJ1-3, with a possible D match to TRBD1 (5 bases). The germline V gene encodes CDR1 MDHEN and CDR2 SYDVKM. The CDR3 has 14 amino acids. The germline V and J ends were trimmed by 3 bases and 5 bases, with 11 bases remaining between them. The DNA of the CDR3 is TGTGCCAGCAGTTTGGGAGGGGATCGAAACACCATATATTTT. Translated: CASSLGGDRNTIYF.

The rearrangement uses TRBV4-2 and TRBJ2-7; D may match TRBD1 or TRBD2 (6 bases each). Between the trimmed V and J ends, which lost 4 bases and 2 bases, there was a span of 12 bases. CDR3 length equals 14 residues. The germline V gene encodes CDR1 LGHNA and CDR2 YNFKEQ. CDR3 nucleotides: TGTGCCAGCAGCCCGGGGGCTGGAGCCTACGAGCAGTACTTC. Amino acids: CASSPGAGAYEQYF.

In this sample, this clone turned up a few times. The chain is built from TRBV6-5 and TRBJ1-4; D not resolved. V gave up 6 bases and J gave up 10 bases, with 12 bases separating them. This CDR3 is built from 12 residues. Per germline, CDR1 MNHEY and CDR2 SVGAGI. The CDR3 DNA reads as TGTGCCAGCAGGGGCGACGCTGGAAAACTGTTTTTT. The encoded protein is CASRGDAGKLFF.

The chain links TRBV19 to TRBJ2-1, with D possibly being TRBD2 (5 bases). Germline values: CDR1 LNHDA, CDR2 SQIVND (reference sequence). The V gene lost 5 bases and the J gene lost 3 bases, with 8 bases spanning the gap. The CDR3 loop spans 13 amino acids. Here the CDR3 DNA reads TGTGCCAGTAGTTCGGGGATCTACAATGAGCAGTTCTTC. It yields the protein CASSSGIYNEQFF.

The chain links TRBV2 to TRBJ2-6; no definite D call. V lost 7 bases and J 0 bases, leaving 7 bases between the germline ends. This CDR3 spans 14 amino acids. CDR1 is SNHLY and CDR2 is FYNNEI in the germline V gene. DNA of the CDR3: TGTGCCAGCATCGATGGCTCTGGGGCCAACGTCCTGACTTTC. Translating it yields CASIDGSGANVLTF.

This chain's CDR3 is CASSLTGTGENQPQHF. Here the CDR3 DNA reads TGTGCCAGCTCACTGACCGGGACAGGGGAAAATCAGCCCCAGCATTTT. The chain couples TRBV18 to TRBJ1-5, with 10 bases that match TRBD1. Unmatched junction bases numbered 7, after V lost 4 bases and J lost 4 bases. From germline, CDR1 is KGHSH and CDR2 LQKENI. There are 16 residues in the CDR3.

The chain is built from TRBV5-6 and TRBJ2-3, with 11 nucleotides matching TRBD2. The V and J ends lost 3 bases and 3 bases, in that order; junction bases with no gene match: 9. This CDR3 comprises 17 residues. Germline V CDR1 and CDR2: SGHDT, YYEEEE. The CDR3 region has the DNA TGTGCCAGCAGCTCCCTGGGACTAGCGGCTTTTACAGATACGCAGTATTTT. It translates to CASSSLGLAAFTDTQYF.

The gene calls are TRBV20-1 and TRBJ2-7; D uncertain. Trimming stripped 7 bases from V and 2 bases from J, with 9 bases between. The CDR3 runs to 11 residues. Germline V gene data show CDR1 as DFQATT and CDR2 as SNEGSKA (reference sequence). CDR3 amino acids: CSGALTYEQYF. The CDR3 bases are TGCAGTGGGGCCCTCACCTACGAGCAGTACTTC.

This clone was seen just once. The gene calls are TRBV4-1 and TRBJ2-1; perhaps TRBD2 as D (5 bases). The CDR3 sequence is 17 residues long. The germline V gene has CDR1 MGHRA and CDR2 YSYEKL. V was clipped by 2 bases and J by 1 base, with 15 bases between them. The CDR3 DNA is TGCGCCAGCAGCCAAAGAGGAGCTTCGGGGTCCTACAATGAGCAGTTCTTC. Translation gives CASSQRGASGSYNEQFF.

J is TRBJ2-7 and V is TRBV28, with 9 bases that match TRBD1. This CDR3 region has 13 residues. Germline lookup yields CDR1 MDHEN and CDR2 SYDVKM. V trimming: 5 bases; J trimming: 3 bases; junction bases outside the gene matches: 2. This chain's CDR3 is CASSPTGGYEQYF. CDR3 nucleotides: TGTGCCAGCAGTCCGACAGGGGGCTACGAGCAGTACTTC.

V is TRBV4-2 and J is TRBJ1-2; D may be TRBD1 (6 bases). Germline CDR1 reads LGHNA; CDR2 reads YNFKEQ. Deletions cut 2 bases from V and 4 bases from J, with 14 bases between. There are 15 residues in the CDR3. The CDR3 is CASSQSFGGPYGYTF. CDR3 DNA: TGTGCCAGCAGCCAATCCTTCGGGGGCCCCTATGGCTACACCTTC.

This clone is a singleton in its sample. The CDR3 region is CASSLQGTYGYTF. Written as DNA, the CDR3 is TGTGCCAGCAGCTTACAGGGCACCTATGGCTACACCTTC. V and J are TRBV5-4 and TRBJ1-2, with a weak D call TRBD1 (6 bases). Looked up from germline, CDR1 is SGHNT and CDR2 is YYREEE (reference sequence). CDR3 length: 13 residues. V lost 2 bases and J lost 4, with 9 bases in between.

This chain uses TRBV27 with TRBJ1-5; a possible D gene is TRBD1 (5 bases). The V gene's germline CDR1 is MNHEY and CDR2 SMNVEV (reference sequence). The V and J ends lost 2 bases and 3 bases respectively, with 11 bases between them. The CDR3 is made up of 15 amino acids. The CDR3: CASSLMAGTNQPQHF. CDR3 in DNA: TGTGCCAGCAGTTTAATGGCAGGGACCAATCAGCCCCAGCATTTT.

The rearrangement uses TRBV29-1 and TRBJ1-2; D ambiguous. V gave up 0 bases and J gave up 0 bases, with 17 bases separating them. The CDR3 extends over 17 amino acids. Germline loops: CDR1 SQVTM, CDR2 ANQGSEA. The CDR3: CSVEDWRRTGSNYGYTF. In DNA, the CDR3 is TGCAGCGTTGAAGATTGGAGGCGGACGGGATCTAACTATGGCTACACCTTC.

The chain links TRBV14 to TRBJ1-1, with no clear D. From germline, CDR1 is SGHDN and CDR2 FVKESK. The CDR3 extends over 13 amino acids. With 0 bases removed from V and 6 bases from J, the gap between germline ends came to 8 bases. The CDR3 region is CASSQDEGAEAFF. In nucleotides, the CDR3 is TGTGCCAGCAGCCAAGACGAGGGTGCTGAAGCTTTCTTT.

The chain uses TRBV19 and TRBJ1-1; tentatively, D is TRBD1 (5 bases). The CDR3 totals 15 residues. V was trimmed by 9 bases and J by 4 bases, leaving 21 bases between them. The germline V gene encodes CDR1 LNHDA and CDR2 SQIVND (reference sequence). The CDR3 is CASSMGQEALTEAFF. In DNA form, the CDR3 reads TGTGCCAGCTCGATGGGGCAGGAGGCCCTCACTGAAGCTTTCTTT.

This chain connects TRBV30 to TRBJ2-1; D unclear. Per germline, CDR1 GTSNPN and CDR2 SVGIG (reference sequence). The CDR3 contains 13 residues. With 0 bases removed from V and 6 bases from J, the gap between germline ends came to 9 bases. The CDR3 DNA reads as TGTGCCTGGAGTGTAATAGCCCCCAATGAGCAGTTCTTC. It translates to CAWSVIAPNEQFF. Using reference TRBV30 and TRBJ2-1 for the parts outside the CDR3, the full variable domain is SQTIHQWPATLVQPVGSPLSLECTVEGTSNPNLYWYRQAAGRGLQLLFYSVGIGQISSEVPQNLSASRPQDRQFILSSKKLLLSDSGFYLCAWSVIAPNEQFFGPGTRLTVL.

The J gene is TRBJ2-7, the V gene TRBV6-1, with 11 nucleotides matching TRBD2. The germline V gene has CDR1 MNHNS and CDR2 SASEGT. CDR3 length: 13 amino acids. J gave up 6 bases and V 7 bases, and 5 bases lay outside the gene matches. CDR3 nucleotides: TGTGCCAGCACCCTAGCGGGGGGAATCGAGCAGTACTTC. The encoded protein is CASTLAGGIEQYF.

This clone was picked up one time. The rearrangement links TRBV27 to TRBJ2-1; TRBD1 aligns across 8 bases. CDR3 length: 12 residues. Germline V gives CDR1 MNHEY, CDR2 SMNVEV (reference sequence). V shed 6 bases and J 10 bases; nucleotides not matched to a gene: 5. CDR3 coding DNA: TGTGCCAGCAGGACAGGGGCCGTCGAGCAGTTCTTC. It specifies CASRTGAVEQFF.

The genes are TRBV6-5 and TRBJ1-1; 7 bases fit TRBD1. Germline CDR1 is MNHEY and CDR2 is SVGAGI. The CDR3 has 11 amino acids. With V trimmed by 6 bases and J by 11 bases, 6 bases remained unmatched. Here the CDR3 DNA reads TGTGCCAGCAGCGGACAGGAACGGGCTTTCTTT. Amino acid sequence: CASSGQERAFF.

V usage is TRBV29-1 and J usage is TRBJ1-2, with D possibly being TRBD1 (5 bases). The germline V and J ends were trimmed by 4 bases and 3 bases, with 18 bases remaining between them. CDR1 is SQVTM, CDR2 ANQGSEA, per germline. The CDR3 extends over 15 amino acids. CDR3 DNA sequence: TGCAGCGTTGGACCTAAAAGGGGTTTATACTATGGCTACACCTTC. It translates to CSVGPKRGLYYGYTF.

The V and J genes are TRBV11-2 and TRBJ1-3; D not resolved. V shed 1 base and J shed 0 bases, with 16 bases lying between them. The CDR3 is 18 residues long. CDR1 and CDR2 (germline): SGHAT, FQNNGV. This CDR3 is CASSLGTFGRDSGNTIYF. DNA for the CDR3: TGTGCCAGCAGCTTAGGTACCTTCGGACGAGACTCTGGAAACACCATATATTTT.

This clone has just a few counts. This chain connects TRBV7-2 to TRBJ2-1; no clear D. Between the trimmed V and J ends, which lost 6 bases and 9 bases, there was a span of 9 bases. Germline-derived CDR1 and CDR2 are SGHTA and FQGNSA. The CDR3 is 11 residues long. CDR3 bases: TGTGCCAGCAGTTTTTCATTTGAGCAGTTCTTC. Translated, it gives CASSFSFEQFF.

This sequence joins TRBV5-1 and TRBJ1-2, with D hard to call. Trimming removed 4 bases at V and 5 bases at J, with 21 bases between. The length of the CDR3 is 16 residues. Germline assignment: CDR1 SGHRS and CDR2 YFSETQ. The CDR3: CASSRDTALGSYGYTF. The CDR3 nucleotides are TGCGCCAGCAGCCGAGATACCGCCTTGGGATCGTATGGCTACACCTTC.

This clone has just a few counts. J is TRBJ2-1 and V is TRBV7-9, with D possibly matching TRBD2 (5 bases). Germline V gene data show CDR1 as SEHNR and CDR2 as FQNEAQ (reference sequence). The CDR3 length is 14 residues. V lost 0 bases, J lost 9 bases, and 12 bases lay in between. The CDR3 sequence: CASSLALSEGEQFF. CDR3 in DNA: TGTGCCAGCAGCTTAGCGCTCAGCGAGGGTGAGCAGTTCTTC.

The chain recombines TRBV6-6 with TRBJ2-2; 7 bases map to TRBD1. Germline trimming cut 5 bases from V and 3 bases from J; bases unmatched to any gene: 3. This CDR3 spans 14 amino acids. Germline assignment: CDR1 MNHNY and CDR2 SVGAGI (reference sequence). CDR3 sequence reads: CASSLQGYTGELFF. For the CDR3, the DNA is TGTGCCAGCAGTCTACAGGGGTACACCGGGGAGCTGTTTTTT.

The chain employs TRBV6-5 and TRBJ1-2; D might be TRBD1 (5 bases). This CDR3 is built from 13 residues. The V end lost 7 bases, the J end lost 4 bases, and 13 bases lay between the germline ends. Germline CDR1 is MNHEY and CDR2 is SVGAGI. The CDR3 is CASIQRQGYGYTF. CDR3 DNA sequence: TGTGCCAGCATCCAACGGCAGGGCTATGGCTACACCTTC.